Shown below are 14 T cell receptor beta chains from a single sample sequenced in a study of T cells in Graves' hyperthyroidism and ophthalmopathy. RNA transcripts were the template for amplifying TCR beta CDR3 regions. HTBI primers were the set used in a first-round RT-PCR of the TCR CDR3. TCRdb re-analysed the multiplex PCR reads in MiXCR, keeping a single row per CDR3 protein. The sample has roughly 360,000 distinct CDR3 sequences, roughly 14% seen once. Sequenced sample: blood. All receptors come from a man aged 25 to 40 with Graves' hyperthyroidism that later progressed to Graves' ophthalmopathy.

The chain has TRBV7-9 and TRBJ1-4; D unresolved. Trimming removed 1 base from V and 0 bases from J, with 18 bases in between. This CDR3 has 19 amino acids. Germline V lookup: CDR1 SEHNR, CDR2 FQNEAQ (reference sequence). The CDR3 loop is CASSLVKGHSGATNEKLFF. The CDR3 DNA reads TGTGCCAGCAGCTTAGTAAAGGGTCACTCCGGGGCAACTAATGAAAAACTGTTTTTT.

This clonotype was recorded a few times. The chain carries TRBV18 and TRBJ2-1; 9 bases map to TRBD1. The germline V gene encodes CDR1 KGHSH and CDR2 LQKENI. The ends lost 2 bases at V and 1 base at J; junction bases unmatched: 3. The CDR3 spans 16 residues. As DNA, the CDR3 is TGTGCCAGCTCACCAGTGGACAGGGGTTCCTACAATGAGCAGTTCTTC. Its protein product is CASSPVDRGSYNEQFF.

There are many counts of this clonotype. V gene TRBV27 combines with J gene TRBJ2-7; D may be TRBD1 (5 bases). With 6 bases removed from V and 3 bases from J, the gap between germline ends came to 15 bases. CDR3 length: 14 residues. From germline, CDR1 is MNHEY and CDR2 SMNVEV (reference sequence). The CDR3 region has the DNA TGTGCCAGCAGAACTCGTCCAGGGCACTACGAGCAGTACTTC. It encodes CASRTRPGHYEQYF.

V and J are TRBV7-6 and TRBJ2-2, with D perhaps matching TRBD2 (6 bases). Germline V CDR1 and CDR2: SGHVS, FNYEAQ. Trimming removed 4 bases from V and 7 bases from J, with 7 bases in between. The length of the CDR3 is 12 residues. CDR3: CASSSGLGELFF. CDR3 nucleotides: TGTGCCAGCAGCTCGGGACTCGGGGAGCTGTTTTTT.

This clonotype was detected ten times or more. The chain links TRBV7-2 to TRBJ2-7; TRBD1 aligns across 7 bases. CDR1 and CDR2 from the germline V gene are SGHTA and FQGNSA. This CDR3 has 15 amino acids. With 2 bases clipped from V and 4 bases from J, the junction kept 8 bases outside the gene matches. Here the CDR3 DNA reads TGTGCCAGCAGCTTATTCCAGGGGGAAGTTTACGAGCAGTACTTC. This gives the protein CASSLFQGEVYEQYF.

This clonotype appeared a few times. This chain connects TRBV10-3 to TRBJ1-4, with D possibly TRBD1 on 6 matching bases. This CDR3 contains 15 residues. V was cut by 3 bases and J by 3 bases, with 11 bases left in between. Germline V CDR1 and CDR2: ENHRY, SYGVKD. CDR3 nucleotide sequence: TGTGCCATCAGTGATTCGACAGGCCCTAATGAAAAACTGTTTTTT. Translation: CAISDSTGPNEKLFF.

This clonotype has ten or more counts. The V call is TRBV6-1, the J call TRBJ2-5, with TRBD2 as a possible D gene (6 bases). Germline assignment: CDR1 MNHNS and CDR2 SASEGT. Trimming stripped 5 bases from V and 5 bases from J, with 9 bases between. The CDR3 spans 12 residues. DNA of the CDR3: TGTGCCAGCAGTAACAGCGGGGAGACCCAGTACTTC. Translating it yields CASSNSGETQYF.

J is TRBJ1-6 and V is TRBV9; possible D gene TRBD1, 5 bases. With 4 bases removed from V and 5 bases from J, the gap between germline ends came to 10 bases. CDR3 length: 14 amino acids. The germline V gene encodes CDR1 SGDLS and CDR2 YYNGEE. The CDR3: CASSRGQNNSPLHF. The CDR3 DNA is TGTGCCAGCAGCAGAGGACAAAATAATTCACCCCTCCACTTT.

This clonotype was picked up a small number of times. One end of the junction does not line up with germline, which may come from a read error. The chain joins TRBV5-4 to TRBJ2-4; maybe TRBD1 (7 bases). The CDR3 is 14 amino acids. Germline CDR1 and CDR2: SGHNT and YYREEE (reference sequence). The CDR3 region is CASSGGTAQNIQYF. The CDR3 coding sequence is TGTGCCAGCAGCGGCGGGACAGCCCAAAACATTCAGTACTTC.

The rearrangement joins TRBV9 to TRBJ1-6; the D is unclear. The CDR3 extends over 14 amino acids. In germline, CDR1 is SGDLS, CDR2 YYNGEE. With 5 bases removed from V and 5 bases from J, the gap between germline ends came to 11 bases. The CDR3 DNA reads as TGTGCCAGCAGGCTTTCGGGTGATAATTCACCCCTCCACTTT. As protein: CASRLSGDNSPLHF.

The rearrangement joins TRBV18 to TRBJ2-7; D possibly matches TRBD1 or TRBD2 (5 bases each). CDR1 and CDR2 (germline): KGHSH, LQKENI. The CDR3 is made up of 16 amino acids. Trimming removed 5 bases at V and 4 bases at J, with 21 bases between. The CDR3 is CASSVTGTGYMYEQYF. CDR3 coding DNA: TGTGCCAGCTCAGTGACCGGGACCGGTTATATGTACGAGCAGTACTTC.

The chain is built from TRBV5-6 and TRBJ2-5; possibly TRBD1 for D (5 bases). The CDR3 has 14 amino acids. CDR1 and CDR2 (germline): SGHDT, YYEEEE. V was trimmed by 4 bases and J by 2 bases, leaving 12 bases between them. The chain's CDR3 is CASSPRTTQETQYF. The CDR3 nucleotides are TGTGCCAGCAGCCCCCGGACAACGCAAGAGACCCAGTACTTC.

This clonotype was observed many times. This rearrangement joins TRBV12-5 to TRBJ2-7, with D maybe TRBD2 (5 bases). The germline V gene has CDR1 LGHNT and CDR2 FRNRAP. Trimming shortened V by 9 bases and J by 5 bases, and 17 bases separated the two germline ends. This CDR3 spans 13 amino acids. The CDR3, as DNA: TGTGCTAGCTCATTCTCCGGACTGGACGAGCAGTACTTC. Amino acid sequence: CASSFSGLDEQYF.

This clonotype has ten or more counts. This sequence joins TRBV2 and TRBJ2-1, with 13 bases matching TRBD2. This CDR3 has 15 residues. The ends lost 6 bases at V and 6 bases at J; junction bases unmatched: 5. Looked up from germline, CDR1 is SNHLY and CDR2 is FYNNEI. CDR3 in amino acids: CASRPGLAGINEQFF. The CDR3 nucleotides are TGTGCCAGCAGGCCGGGACTAGCGGGGATCAATGAGCAGTTCTTC.